The source of this TCR beta chain is a study of cytomegalovirus exposure and HLA in healthy donors. Regarding the study as a whole: The likely explanation for a cluster of highly shared sequence variants was sequencing artifact. For TCR beta chains, V- and J-gene trimming was later linked to a missense DCLRE1C variant.

On this clone itself: Its antigen is unknown.

V lost 2 bases and J 4 bases, leaving 12 bases between the germline ends. The CDR3 is made up of 14 amino acids. The germline CDR1 and CDR2 sequences are SGDLS and YYNGEE. The PCR used 60 Vbeta and 13 Jbeta primers. TCRdb's table, derived via immunoSEQ multiplex PCR, lists solely in-frame clones and lacks some. The table includes 150,000 to 200,000 clones, roughly 65% detected once. Sequencing was performed on PBMCs. The sequence came from a young woman in good health and CMV-seropositive. This sequence joins TRBV9 and TRBJ1-1; D call uncertain. The CDR3 bases are TGTGCCAGCAGCGTCAAGTTCGGGGTCACTGAAGCTTTCTTT. Encoded protein: CASSVKFGVTEAFF.